The TCR beta chain described here comes from a study of molecular identifiers for immune sequencing clone quantification. Study context: Replicates split RNA from around 18,000 or 91,000 naive CD8 cells five ways, and the researchers sequenced four portions.

One entry per CDR3 protein, called by TCRdb with MiXCR from the PCR reads. This table has 600,000 to 650,000 distinct CDR3 sequences, 15% to 20% appearing once. Study-wide results and limits: Effector cells kept over 97% of their molecules in clones above 20 RNA copies, while naive cells kept under 1% there.

For naive CD8 T cells, sorting used the CD8+CD4-CCR7+CD45RA+ phenotype. The CDR3 loop spans 15 amino acids. V was trimmed by 7 bases and J by 0 bases, leaving 13 bases between them. Looked up from germline, CDR1 is MDHEN and CDR2 is SYDVKM. In its sample, this clonotype was seen many times. What it recognizes is unknown. The TCR sequence derives from a human donor in good health. Some libraries in this study had Jurkat cell RNA spiked in. Sequencing used naive CD8+ T cells from blood, with Jurkat cell RNA spiked in. This sample's subset: FACS-sorted CD8+CD4-CCR7+CD45RA+ naive T cells. The chain joins TRBV28 to TRBJ2-1, with a possible D match to TRBD2 (5 bases). The CDR3 region has the DNA TGTGCCAGCACCCCGAATAGCGCCTCCTACAATGAGCAGTTCTTC. Protein product: CASTPNSASYNEQFF.